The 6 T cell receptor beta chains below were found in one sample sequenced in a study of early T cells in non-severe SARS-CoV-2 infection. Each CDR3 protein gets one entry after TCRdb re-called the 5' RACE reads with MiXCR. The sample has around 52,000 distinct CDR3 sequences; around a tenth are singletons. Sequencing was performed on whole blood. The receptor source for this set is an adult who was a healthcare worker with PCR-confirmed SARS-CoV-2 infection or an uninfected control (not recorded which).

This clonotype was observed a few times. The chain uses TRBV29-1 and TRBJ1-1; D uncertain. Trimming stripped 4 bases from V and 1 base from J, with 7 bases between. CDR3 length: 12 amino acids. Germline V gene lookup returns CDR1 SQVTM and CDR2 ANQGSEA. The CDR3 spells CSVGKRNTEAFF. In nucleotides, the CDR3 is TGCAGCGTTGGGAAGCGGAACACTGAAGCTTTCTTT.

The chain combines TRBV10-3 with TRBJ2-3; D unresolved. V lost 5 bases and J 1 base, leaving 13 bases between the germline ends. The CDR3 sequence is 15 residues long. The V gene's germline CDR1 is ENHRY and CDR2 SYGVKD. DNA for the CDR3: TGTGCCATCAGTTTTAGCTGGAGCGGCACAGATACGCAGTATTTT. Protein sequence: CAISFSWSGTDTQYF.

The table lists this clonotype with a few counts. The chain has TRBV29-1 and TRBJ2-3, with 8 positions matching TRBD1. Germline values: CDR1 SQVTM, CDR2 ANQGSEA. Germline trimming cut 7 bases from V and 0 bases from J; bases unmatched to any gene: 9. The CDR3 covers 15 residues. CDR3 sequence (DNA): TGCAGCGGGGCCTTGGGACAGGACAGCACAGATACGCAGTATTTT. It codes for CSGALGQDSTDTQYF.

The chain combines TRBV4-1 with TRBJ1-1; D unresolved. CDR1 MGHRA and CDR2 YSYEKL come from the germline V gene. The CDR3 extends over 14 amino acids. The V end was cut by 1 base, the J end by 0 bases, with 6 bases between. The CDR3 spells CASSQVPMNTEAFF. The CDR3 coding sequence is TGCGCCAGCAGCCAAGTACCGATGAACACTGAAGCTTTCTTT.

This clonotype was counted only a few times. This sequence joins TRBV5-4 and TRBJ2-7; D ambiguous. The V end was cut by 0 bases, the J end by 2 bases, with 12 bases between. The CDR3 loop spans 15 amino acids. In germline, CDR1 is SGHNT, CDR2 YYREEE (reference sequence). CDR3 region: CASSLAVTPPYEQYF. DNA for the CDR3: TGTGCCAGCAGCTTGGCCGTGACTCCACCCTACGAGCAGTACTTC.

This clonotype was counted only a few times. The CDR3 loop reads CSVLPLAGESYEQYF. The CDR3 DNA sequence: TGCAGCGTTTTACCTCTAGCGGGAGAATCCTACGAGCAGTACTTC. V is TRBV29-1 and J is TRBJ2-7; 10 nucleotides agree with TRBD2. The V gene's germline CDR1 is SQVTM and CDR2 ANQGSEA. V trimming: 5 bases; J trimming: 1 base; junction bases outside the gene matches: 8. The CDR3 length is 15 residues.